This T cell receptor beta chain comes out of a study of shared clonotypes between healthy human individuals. Study at large: Per donor, three plates held CD4 naive cells, three held CD4 memory, two held CD8 naive and one held CD8 memory.

The assay used deep level. Sequenced by immunoSEQ multiplex PCR; TCRdb stores in-frame clones only, minus some. The table records 2 million to 2.5 million clones, 93% of them present only once. V was cut by 3 bases and J by 5 bases, with 8 bases left in between. CDR3 length: 12 amino acids. Germline V gene data show CDR1 as SGHAT and CDR2 as FQDESV (reference sequence). The chain is built from TRBV11-1 and TRBJ2-7, with a tentative D call TRBD1 (5 bases). The origin of this receptor is a man in his late teens or twenties in good health. Some clones in this sample may be carry-over from other donors' samples. The specimen was naive CD4+ T cells from PBMCs. Subset here: CD45RA+ positively selected. The CDR3 bases are TGTGCCAGCAGCTTCGGACAAAACGAGCAGTACTTC. Translated: CASSFGQNEQYF.